This TCR beta chain was identified in a study of OX40 agonist ivuxolimab in advanced cancers. Findings and caveats of the study: By week 6 at 0.1 to 3.0 mg/kg, blood CD4+ and CD8+ T cells had expanded clonally. The specificity for antigen of the expanded peripheral T cells was not determined. CD8+ T cells (on average) carried more expanded clones than CD4+ T cells.

Enrollment shut out patients with autoimmune disease history or systemic immunosuppression. V was trimmed by 4 bases and J by 4 bases, leaving 25 bases between them. From germline, CDR1 is SQVTM and CDR2 ANQGSEA. CDR3 size: 17 residues. TCRdb keeps only in-frame clones here, not all; method: immunoSEQ multiplex PCR. The table has tens of thousands of clones, roughly 73% seen once. About this clone: Its antigen is undetermined.

The origin of this receptor is an adult with an advanced solid tumor such as melanoma, head and neck, liver or kidney cancer. This sequence joins TRBV29-1 and TRBJ1-2, with D tentatively TRBD1 (5 bases). The sample in question was CD4+ or CD8+ T cells sorted from blood, obtained in a trial of the OX40 agonist ivuxolimab. The CDR3 protein is CSVGSWGVLKRGYGYTF. The DNA for the CDR3 is TGCAGCGTTGGATCCTGGGGGGTTTTAAAAAGGGGCTATGGCTACACCTTC.